This is a list of T cell receptor beta chains from one sample in a study of blood T cells in healthy people across ages. TCRdb re-derived calls from the 5' RACE reads in MiXCR, one entry per CDR3 protein. This repertoire shows 800,000 to 1,300,000 distinct CDR3 sequences, roughly a quarter found once; its top ten account for approximately 0.75%. The same sample was also studied in work on T cells of mothers and their children.

The specimen was blood. These receptors all come from a girl aged 2 to 9 in good health. Both conserved end residues are part of each CDR3. The order of the fields is CDR3 protein, J gene, CDR3 length, V gene.

CSVDGPMPDNEQFF	TRBJ2-1	14	TRBV29-1
CASSRGGIWETQYF	TRBJ2-5	14	TRBV5-4
CASSPKGGGNQPQHF	TRBJ1-5	15	TRBV18
CASSHTGRSEAFF	TRBJ1-1	13	TRBV3-1
CSVGGQGAGYTF	TRBJ1-2	12	TRBV29-1
CASSLWVPTDTQYF	TRBJ2-3	14	TRBV7-8
CASSPNGALQHEQYF	TRBJ2-7	15	TRBV18
CASSLAVSFSGANVLTF	TRBJ2-6	17	TRBV5-1
CASSFGIANTEAFF	TRBJ1-1	14	TRBV7-9
CASSQLSGYKFSDTQYF	TRBJ2-3	17	TRBV4-1
CASSPESGLTETQYF	-	15	TRBV3-1
CSASQTGRASYEQYF	TRBJ2-7	15	TRBV20-1
CASSLQGASHNEQFF	-	15	TRBV3-1
CASSTHDRRWNIQYF	TRBJ2-4	15	TRBV28